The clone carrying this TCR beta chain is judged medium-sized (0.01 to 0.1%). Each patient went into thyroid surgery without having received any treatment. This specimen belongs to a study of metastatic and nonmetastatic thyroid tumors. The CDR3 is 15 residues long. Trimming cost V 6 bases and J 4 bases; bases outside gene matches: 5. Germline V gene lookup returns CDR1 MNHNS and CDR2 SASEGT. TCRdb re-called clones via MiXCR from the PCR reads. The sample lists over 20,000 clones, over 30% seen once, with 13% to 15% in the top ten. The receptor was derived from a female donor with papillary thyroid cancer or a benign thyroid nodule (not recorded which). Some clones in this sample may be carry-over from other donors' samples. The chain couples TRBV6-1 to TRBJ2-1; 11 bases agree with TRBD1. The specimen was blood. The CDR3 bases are TGTGCCAGCAGGCACGGGACAGGGGGTTACAATGAGCAGTTCTTC. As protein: CASRHGTGGYNEQFF.